This T cell receptor beta chain stems from a study of blood T cells in healthy people across ages. Across the whole study: There was about one barcoded beta molecule captured by template switching per two T cells.

Primed by a sample-barcoded 5' primer and a J-beta primer mix, a second PCR proceeded for about 7 to 12 cycles. Using its own MiXCR run on the 5' RACE reads, TCRdb lists one record per CDR3 protein. Of some 1.4 million distinct CDR3 sequences in the sample, about 40% are singletons; the top ten hold roughly 7.7%. V was trimmed by 3 bases and J by 2 bases, leaving 12 bases between them. The CDR3 has 15 amino acids. Germline CDR1 MNHEY, CDR2 SMNVEV (reference sequence). Points from the study as a whole: Age brought a roughly linear fall in TCR beta diversity measured per million T cells. In long-lived donors, naive CD4+ cell counts and diversity exceeded those of aged donors.

The table lists this clonotype with a few counts. The antigen is undetermined. The rearrangement joins TRBV27 to TRBJ2-3; the D is unclear. The sequenced material came from blood. This receptor was taken from a woman aged 18-35 years in good health. As DNA, the CDR3 is TGTGCCAGCAGTTTTCTAGGCCCCAACACAGATACGCAGTATTTT. Its protein is CASSFLGPNTDTQYF.